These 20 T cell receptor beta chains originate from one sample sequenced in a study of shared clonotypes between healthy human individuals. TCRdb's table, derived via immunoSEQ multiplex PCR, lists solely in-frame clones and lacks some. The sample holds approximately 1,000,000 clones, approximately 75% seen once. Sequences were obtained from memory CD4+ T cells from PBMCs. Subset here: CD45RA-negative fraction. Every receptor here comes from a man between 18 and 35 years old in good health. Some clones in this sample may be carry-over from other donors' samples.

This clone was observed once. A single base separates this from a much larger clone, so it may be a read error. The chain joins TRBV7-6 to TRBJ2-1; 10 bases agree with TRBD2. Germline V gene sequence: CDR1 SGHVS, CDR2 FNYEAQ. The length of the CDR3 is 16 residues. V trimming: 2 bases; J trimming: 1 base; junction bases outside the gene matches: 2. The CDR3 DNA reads TGTGCCAGCAGCTTAACTAGCGGGATTTCCTACAATGAGCAGTTCTTC. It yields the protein CASSLTSGISYNEQFF. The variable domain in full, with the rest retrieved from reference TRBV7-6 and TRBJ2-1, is GAGVSQSPRYKVTKRGQDVALRCDPISGHVSLYWYRQALGQGPEFLTYFNYEAQQDKSGLPNDRFSAERPEGSISTLTIQRTEQRDSAMYRCASSLTSGISYNEQFFGPGTRLTVL.

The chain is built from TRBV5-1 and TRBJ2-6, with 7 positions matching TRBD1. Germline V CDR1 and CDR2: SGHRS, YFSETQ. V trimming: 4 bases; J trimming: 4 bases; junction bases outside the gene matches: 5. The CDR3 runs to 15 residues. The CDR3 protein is CASSPGTAGANVLTF. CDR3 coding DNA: TGCGCCAGCAGCCCAGGGACAGCGGGGGCCAACGTCCTGACTTTC.

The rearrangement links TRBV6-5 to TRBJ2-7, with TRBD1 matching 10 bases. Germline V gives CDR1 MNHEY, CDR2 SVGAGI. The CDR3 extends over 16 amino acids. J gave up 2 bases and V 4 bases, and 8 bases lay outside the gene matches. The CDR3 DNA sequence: TGTGCCAGCAGTTTATTCCCGGGACAGGGGCCCTACGAGCAGTACTTC. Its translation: CASSLFPGQGPYEQYF.

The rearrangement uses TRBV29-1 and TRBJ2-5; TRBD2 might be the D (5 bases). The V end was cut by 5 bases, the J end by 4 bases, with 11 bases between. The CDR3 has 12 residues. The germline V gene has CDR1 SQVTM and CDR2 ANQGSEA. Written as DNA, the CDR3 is TGCAGCGTTAGAAGGGAGCGAGAGACCCAGTACTTC. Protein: CSVRRERETQYF. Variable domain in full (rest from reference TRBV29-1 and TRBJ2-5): SAVISQKPSRDICQRGTSLTIQCQVDSQVTMMFWYRQQPGQSLTLIATANQGSEATYESGFVIDKFPISRPNLTFSTLTVSNMSPEDSSIYLCSVRRERETQYFGPGTRLLVL.

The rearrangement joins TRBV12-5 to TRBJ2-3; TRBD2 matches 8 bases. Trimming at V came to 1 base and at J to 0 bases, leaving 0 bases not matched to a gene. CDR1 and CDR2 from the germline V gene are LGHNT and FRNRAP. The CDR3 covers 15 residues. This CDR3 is CASGLASGSTDTQYF. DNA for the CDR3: TGTGCTAGTGGTTTGGCTAGCGGGAGCACAGATACGCAGTATTTT.

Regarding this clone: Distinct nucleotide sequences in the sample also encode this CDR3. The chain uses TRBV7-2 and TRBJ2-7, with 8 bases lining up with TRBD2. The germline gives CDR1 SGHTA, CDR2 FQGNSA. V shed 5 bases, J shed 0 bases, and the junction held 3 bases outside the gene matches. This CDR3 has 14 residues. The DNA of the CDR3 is TGTGCCAGCAGCCGCGGGGGGAGCTCCTACGAGCAGTACTTC. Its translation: CASSRGGSSYEQYF. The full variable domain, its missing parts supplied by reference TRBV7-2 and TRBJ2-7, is GAGVSQSPSNKVTEKGKDVELRCDPISGHTALYWYRQSLGQGLEFLIYFQGNSAPDKSGLPSDRFSAERTGGSVSTLTIQRTQQEDSAVYLCASSRGGSSYEQYFGPGTRLTVT.

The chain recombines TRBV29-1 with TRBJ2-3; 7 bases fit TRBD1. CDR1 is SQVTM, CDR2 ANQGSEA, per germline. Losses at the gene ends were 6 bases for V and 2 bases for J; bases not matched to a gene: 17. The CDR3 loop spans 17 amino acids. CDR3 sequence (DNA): TGCAGCGTGGGCGAGGGGGCAGGGGCCCTGAACACAGATACGCAGTATTTT. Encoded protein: CSVGEGAGALNTDTQYF.

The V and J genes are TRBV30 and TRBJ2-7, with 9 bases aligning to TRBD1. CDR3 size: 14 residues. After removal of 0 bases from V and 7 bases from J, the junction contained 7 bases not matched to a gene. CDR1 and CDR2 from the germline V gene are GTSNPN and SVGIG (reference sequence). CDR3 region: CAWSVGTGPREQYF. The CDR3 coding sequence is TGTGCCTGGAGTGTTGGGACAGGGCCTAGAGAGCAGTACTTC.

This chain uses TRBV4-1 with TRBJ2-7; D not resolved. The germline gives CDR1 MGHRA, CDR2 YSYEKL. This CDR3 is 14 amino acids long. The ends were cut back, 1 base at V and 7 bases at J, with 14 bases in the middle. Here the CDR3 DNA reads TGCGCCAGCAGCCAAGCCGACATGGGCTTTGAGCAGTACTTC. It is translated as CASSQADMGFEQYF.

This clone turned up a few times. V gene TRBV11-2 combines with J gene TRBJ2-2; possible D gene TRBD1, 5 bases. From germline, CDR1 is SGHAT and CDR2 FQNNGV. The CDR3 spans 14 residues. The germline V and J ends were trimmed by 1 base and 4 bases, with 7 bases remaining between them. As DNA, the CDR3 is TGTGCCAGCAGCTTAGGACAGCCCACCGGGGAGCTGTTTTTT. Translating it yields CASSLGQPTGELFF.

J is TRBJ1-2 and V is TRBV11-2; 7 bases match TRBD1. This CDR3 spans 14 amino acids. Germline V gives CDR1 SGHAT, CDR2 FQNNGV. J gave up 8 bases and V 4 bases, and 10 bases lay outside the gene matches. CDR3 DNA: TGTGCCAGCAGCTCAGATCGGACAGGACGGGGCTACACCTTC. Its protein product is CASSSDRTGRGYTF.

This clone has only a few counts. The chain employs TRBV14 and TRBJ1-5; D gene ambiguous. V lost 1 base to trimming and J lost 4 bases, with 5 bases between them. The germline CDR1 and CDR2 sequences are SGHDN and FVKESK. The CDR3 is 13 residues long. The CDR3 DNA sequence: TGTGCCAGCAGCCAAGCCCAGAATCAGCCCCAGCATTTT. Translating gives CASSQAQNQPQHF. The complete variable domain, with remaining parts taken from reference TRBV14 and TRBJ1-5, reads EAGVTQFPSHSVIEKGQTVTLRCDPISGHDNLYWYRRVMGKEIKFLLHFVKESKQDESGMPNNRFLAERTGGTYSTLKVQPAELEDSGVYFCASSQAQNQPQHFGDGTRLSIL.

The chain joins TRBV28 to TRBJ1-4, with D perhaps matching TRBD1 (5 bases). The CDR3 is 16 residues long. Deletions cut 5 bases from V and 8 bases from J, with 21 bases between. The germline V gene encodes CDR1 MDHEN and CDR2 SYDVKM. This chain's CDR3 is CASSDAGTLLHEKLFF. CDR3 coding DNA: TGTGCCAGCAGTGACGCGGGGACCCTCCTACACGAAAAACTGTTTTTT.

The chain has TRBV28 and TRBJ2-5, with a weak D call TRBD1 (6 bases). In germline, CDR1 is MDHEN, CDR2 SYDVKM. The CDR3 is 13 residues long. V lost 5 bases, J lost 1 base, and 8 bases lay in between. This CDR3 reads CASSDRSQETQYF. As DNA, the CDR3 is TGTGCCAGCAGTGACAGGTCCCAAGAGACCCAGTACTTC.

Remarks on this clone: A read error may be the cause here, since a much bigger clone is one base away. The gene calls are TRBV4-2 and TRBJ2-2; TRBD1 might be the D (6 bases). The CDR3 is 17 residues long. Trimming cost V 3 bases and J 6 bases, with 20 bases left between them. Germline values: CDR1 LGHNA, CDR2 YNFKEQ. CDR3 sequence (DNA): TGTGCCAGCAGCCAGGCACGGGCAGGACAGAATGCCGGGGAGCTGTTTTTT. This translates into CASSQARAGQNAGELFF.

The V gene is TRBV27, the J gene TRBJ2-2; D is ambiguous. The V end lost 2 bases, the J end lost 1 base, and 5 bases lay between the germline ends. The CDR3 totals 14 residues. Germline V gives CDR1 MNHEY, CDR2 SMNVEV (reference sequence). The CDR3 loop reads CASSLALNTGELFF. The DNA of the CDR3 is TGTGCCAGCAGTTTAGCCCTGAACACCGGGGAGCTGTTTTTT.

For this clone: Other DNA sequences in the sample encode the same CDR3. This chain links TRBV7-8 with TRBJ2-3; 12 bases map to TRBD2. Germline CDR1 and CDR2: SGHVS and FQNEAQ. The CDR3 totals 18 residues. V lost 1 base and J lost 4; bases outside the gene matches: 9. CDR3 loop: CASSLEASGRAWADTQYF. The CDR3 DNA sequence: TGTGCCAGCAGCTTAGAGGCTAGCGGGAGGGCATGGGCAGATACGCAGTATTTT.

In nucleotides, the CDR3 is TGTGCCAGCACGGCCGGCTCTGGAAACACCATATATTTT. Translating gives CASTAGSGNTIYF. V and J are TRBV2 and TRBJ1-3; D is unclear. The V and J ends lost 7 bases and 0 bases respectively, with 7 bases between them. Germline V gene lookup returns CDR1 SNHLY and CDR2 FYNNEI. This CDR3 is built from 13 residues.

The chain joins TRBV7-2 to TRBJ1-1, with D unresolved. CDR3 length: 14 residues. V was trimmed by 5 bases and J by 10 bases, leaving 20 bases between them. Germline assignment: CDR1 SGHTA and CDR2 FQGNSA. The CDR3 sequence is CASSPLNVGSGAFF. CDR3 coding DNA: TGTGCCAGCAGCCCCCTTAATGTCGGATCGGGAGCTTTCTTT. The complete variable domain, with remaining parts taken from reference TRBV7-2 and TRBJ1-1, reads GAGVSQSPSNKVTEKGKDVELRCDPISGHTALYWYRQSLGQGLEFLIYFQGNSAPDKSGLPSDRFSAERTGGSVSTLTIQRTQQEDSAVYLCASSPLNVGSGAFFGQGTRLTVV.

The CDR3 protein is CASRIFQGDTQYF. Here the CDR3 DNA reads TGTGCCAGCCGCATATTCCAGGGAGATACGCAGTATTTT. V gene TRBV27 combines with J gene TRBJ2-3, with D perhaps matching TRBD1 (5 bases). With 8 bases removed from V and 5 bases from J, the gap between germline ends came to 14 bases. The germline CDR1 and CDR2 sequences are MNHEY and SMNVEV (reference sequence). The CDR3 is 13 residues long.